This T cell receptor (beta chain) was captured by sequencing in a study of CD4 T cells in relation to SARS-CoV-2 and coronaviruses. Overall study context: TCR beta CDR3s were sequenced after 10-day antigen culture of PBMCs.

For this clone: Its antigen is unknown.

Trimming took 4 bases from V and 2 from J; bases not matched to a gene: 17. CDR1 LNHDA and CDR2 SQIVND come from the germline V gene (reference sequence). There are 20 residues in the CDR3. Method: immunoSEQ multiplex PCR; TCRdb's copy keeps in-frame clones and lacks some. The table includes more than 20,000 clones, over 60% detected once. Unexposed donor CD4+ T cells date from 2011-2018, before the COVID-19 pandemic. After ten to eleven days of culture, CD4+ T cells were isolated. PBMCs were plated at about 2 million per well in IL-2-containing medium. The chain uses TRBV19 and TRBJ1-5; TRBD1 matches 10 bases. The receptor's source is a human donor in good health. The sequencing input was CD4+ T cells from PBMCs, cultured in vitro. This CDR3 reads CASSNLGWTGGISGNQPQHF. CDR3 sequence (DNA): TGTGCCAGTAGTAACCTCGGGTGGACAGGGGGGATATCGGGCAATCAGCCCCAGCATTTT.